The 32 T cell receptor beta chains below come from one sample, sequenced in a study of cytomegalovirus exposure and HLA in healthy donors. Sequencing used immunoSEQ multiplex PCR; TCRdb keeps in-frame clones, though not all of them. The sample lists some 150,000 clones; roughly 89% were seen once. Material for sequencing was PBMCs. These receptors all come from a young woman in good health and CMV-seronegative.

Comment on this clone: The junction and the germline gene differ at one end; a read error may be behind it. This chain connects TRBV4-3 to TRBJ1-3; D gene uncertain. The germline gives CDR1 LGHNA, CDR2 YSLEER. CDR3 length: 17 residues. CDR3 region: CASSQGRAAFSGNTIYF. CDR3 nucleotide sequence: TGCGCCAGCAGTCAAGGGAGGGCCGCCTTCTCTGGAAACACCATATATTTT.

J is TRBJ2-7 and V is TRBV7-8; possibly TRBD2 for D (6 bases). Germline V CDR1 and CDR2: SGHVS, FQNEAQ. This CDR3 spans 17 amino acids. Trimming left V 2 bases short and J 7 bases short, with 24 bases between. In nucleotides, the CDR3 is TGTGCCAGCAGCTTACGTGGCGGGACTCGTAGCCGGGATGAGCAGTACTTC. Encoded protein: CASSLRGGTRSRDEQYF.

V is TRBV2 and J is TRBJ2-7; D may be TRBD2 (6 bases). V was cut by 8 bases and J by 4 bases, with 12 bases left in between. CDR1 and CDR2 (germline): SNHLY, FYNNEI. The length of the CDR3 is 12 residues. CDR3 sequence: CASLGTGYEQYF. The CDR3 coding sequence is TGTGCCAGCTTAGGGACTGGGTACGAGCAGTACTTC.

V usage is TRBV4-2 and J usage is TRBJ1-1; D perhaps matches TRBD1 (6 bases). CDR3 length equals 14 residues. V lost 0 bases, J lost 7 bases, and 12 bases lay in between. Germline V gives CDR1 LGHNA, CDR2 YNFKEQ. As DNA, the CDR3 is TGTGCCAGCAGCCAAGATGACAGGTATCTTGAAGCTTTCTTT. Translated: CASSQDDRYLEAFF.

The gene calls are TRBV6-1 and TRBJ2-7; tentatively, D is TRBD1 (5 bases). The CDR3 is made up of 14 amino acids. Between the trimmed V and J ends, which lost 2 bases and 1 base, there was a span of 9 bases. The germline V gene has CDR1 MNHNS and CDR2 SASEGT. CDR3 residues: CASSEYRTSYEQYF. The CDR3 DNA sequence: TGTGCCAGCAGTGAATATCGGACATCCTACGAGCAGTACTTC.

The chain links TRBV7-9 to TRBJ2-1, with 10 positions matching TRBD1. Germline assignment: CDR1 SEHNR and CDR2 FQNEAQ (reference sequence). This CDR3 has 15 amino acids. J gave up 8 bases and V 5 bases, and 9 bases lay outside the gene matches. CDR3 protein: CASSQDRGLGDEQFF. The CDR3 DNA reads as TGTGCCAGCAGCCAAGACAGGGGGCTGGGAGATGAGCAGTTCTTC.

This sequence joins TRBV5-6 and TRBJ2-7; 10 bases line up with TRBD1. This CDR3 region has 13 residues. From germline, CDR1 is SGHDT and CDR2 YYEEEE. V shed 4 bases, J shed 3 bases, and the junction held 1 base outside the gene matches. The CDR3 protein is CASSRDRGYEQYF. CDR3 sequence (DNA): TGTGCCAGCAGCCGGGACAGGGGCTACGAGCAGTACTTC.

The rearrangement joins TRBV4-1 to TRBJ1-1, with D tentatively TRBD1 (5 bases). V gave up 0 bases and J gave up 1 base, with 12 bases separating them. Germline V gene data show CDR1 as MGHRA and CDR2 as YSYEKL. The CDR3 is 16 amino acids. CDR3 DNA sequence: TGCGCCAGCAGCCAAGACGGGGGTGGCAGGAACACTGAAGCTTTCTTT. Amino acids: CASSQDGGGRNTEAFF.

V gene TRBV15 combines with J gene TRBJ1-5; D not resolved. The CDR3 covers 14 residues. Germline V CDR1 and CDR2: LNHNV, YYDKDF (reference sequence). V was shortened by 0 bases and J by 5 bases, with 8 bases between the two germline ends. The CDR3 DNA is TGTGCCACCAGCAGAGATCTTTCCCATCAGCCCCAGCATTTT. It is translated as CATSRDLSHQPQHF.

The chain employs TRBV7-9 and TRBJ2-7; 10 bases align to TRBD2. V lost 3 bases and J lost 5; bases outside the gene matches: 4. This CDR3 is 14 amino acids long. Germline V gene sequence: CDR1 SEHNR, CDR2 FQNEAQ (reference sequence). CDR3 nucleotide sequence: TGTGCCAGCAGCTTCGGGACTAGCGTCGACGAGCAGTACTTC. This codes for CASSFGTSVDEQYF.

V usage is TRBV9 and J usage is TRBJ2-7, with 8 bases that match TRBD1. The CDR3 is 16 residues long. V shed 0 bases and J 2 bases; nucleotides not matched to a gene: 7. Germline V CDR1 and CDR2: SGDLS, YYNGEE. The CDR3 loop is CASSVGGDRLTYEQYF. CDR3 DNA sequence: TGTGCCAGCAGCGTAGGTGGGGACAGGCTAACCTACGAGCAGTACTTC. The variable domain in full, with the rest retrieved from reference TRBV9 and TRBJ2-7, is DSGVTQTPKHLITATGQRVTLRCSPRSGDLSVYWYQQSLDQGLQFLIQYYNGEERAKGNILERFSAQQFPDLHSELNLSSLELGDSALYFCASSVGGDRLTYEQYFGPGTRLTVT.

The chain recombines TRBV11-3 with TRBJ2-1, with 8 bases lining up with TRBD1. Losses at the gene ends were 4 bases for V and 0 bases for J; bases not matched to a gene: 5. CDR1 is SGHNT and CDR2 is YENEEA in the germline V gene. This CDR3 contains 16 residues. CDR3 in amino acids: CASSSRQGTSYNEQFF. CDR3 coding DNA: TGTGCCAGCAGCTCCCGACAGGGGACCTCCTACAATGAGCAGTTCTTC.

The J gene is TRBJ1-2, the V gene TRBV6-1, with D possibly being TRBD1 (5 bases). Germline CDR1 MNHNS, CDR2 SASEGT. V was trimmed by 3 bases and J by 4 bases, leaving 9 bases between them. The CDR3 loop spans 13 amino acids. CDR3 nucleotide sequence: TGTGCCAGCAGTGACACCAGGGTCTATGGCTACACCTTC. As protein: CASSDTRVYGYTF.

The gene calls are TRBV18 and TRBJ1-3; D is unclear. The V gene's germline CDR1 is KGHSH and CDR2 LQKENI. Deletions cut 6 bases from V and 0 bases from J, with 15 bases between. CDR3 length equals 16 residues. CDR3 region: CASSPGSRSSGNTIYF. The CDR3 coding sequence is TGTGCCAGCTCGCCCGGGAGCCGATCCTCTGGAAACACCATATATTTT.

The CDR3 nucleotides are TGTGCCAGCAGTCCGGGGGACGGACGCTCTGAAGCTTTCTTT. Protein product: CASSPGDGRSEAFF. The J gene is TRBJ1-1, the V gene TRBV27, with D possibly matching TRBD1 (5 bases). This CDR3 has 14 residues. Germline CDR1 is MNHEY and CDR2 is SMNVEV (reference sequence). The V and J ends lost 5 bases and 6 bases respectively, with 16 bases between them.

The chain uses TRBV7-9 and TRBJ2-4; D gene uncertain. The V gene's germline CDR1 is SEHNR and CDR2 FQNEAQ (reference sequence). This CDR3 has 11 amino acids. V shed 5 bases and J shed 11 bases, with 10 bases lying between them. CDR3 in amino acids: CASSPGYVQYF. The CDR3 nucleotides read TGTGCCAGCAGCCCCGGGTACGTTCAGTACTTC.

The CDR3: CASSIGQGYGYTF. CDR3 coding DNA: TGTGCCAGCAGCATTGGACAGGGCTATGGCTACACCTTC. The chain links TRBV7-6 to TRBJ1-2; 8 nucleotides match TRBD1. CDR1 and CDR2 (germline): SGHVS, FNYEAQ. The CDR3 loop spans 13 amino acids. V lost 5 bases, J lost 4 bases, and 3 bases stayed unmatched.

About this clone: The junction departs from germline at one end; a sequencing error may be responsible. V and J are TRBV6-1 and TRBJ2-7, with 9 bases fitting TRBD1. Germline CDR1 MNHNS, CDR2 SASEGT. This CDR3 is built from 11 residues. In DNA, the CDR3 is TGTGCCAGCAGTCGGGACAGGGAGGTTCTCTTC. The encoded protein is CASSRDREVLF.

J is TRBJ2-2 and V is TRBV14; D is unclear. The germline V gene has CDR1 SGHDN and CDR2 FVKESK. There are 16 residues in the CDR3. V shed 3 bases and J shed 5 bases, with 16 bases lying between them. The CDR3 DNA is TGTGCCAGCAGCCATTCCTCCCCCGGTTATACCGGGGAGCTGTTTTTT. It is translated as CASSHSSPGYTGELFF.

This chain links TRBV11-2 with TRBJ2-7, with TRBD1 as a possible D gene (5 bases). Trimming took 5 bases from V and 2 from J, leaving 16 bases between them. The CDR3 length is 15 residues. CDR1 and CDR2 from the germline V gene are SGHAT and FQNNGV. The CDR3 region is CASSQRGRSTYEQYF. In DNA form, the CDR3 reads TGTGCCAGCAGCCAAAGGGGTCGTTCGACCTACGAGCAGTACTTC. Together with reference TRBV11-2 and TRBJ2-7, the CDR3 gives the full variable domain: EAGVAQSPRYKIIEKRQSVAFWCNPISGHATLYWYQQILGQGPKLLIQFQNNGVVDDSQLPKDRFSAERLKGVDSTLKIQPAKLEDSAVYLCASSQRGRSTYEQYFGPGTRLTVT.

The V and J genes are TRBV5-4 and TRBJ1-2, with D maybe TRBD1 (5 bases). CDR3 length equals 15 residues. From germline, CDR1 is SGHNT and CDR2 YYREEE (reference sequence). The V end lost 4 bases, the J end lost 6 bases, and 19 bases lay between the germline ends. The CDR3 protein is CASSVPGLGSNGYTF. For the CDR3, the DNA is TGTGCCAGCAGCGTCCCAGGGCTAGGTTCTAATGGCTACACCTTC.

In regard to this clone: Other DNA sequences in the same sample also yield this CDR3. The V gene is TRBV30, the J gene TRBJ1-3; TRBD1 agrees at 7 bases. Germline V gives CDR1 GTSNPN, CDR2 SVGIG (reference sequence). The V gene end was trimmed by 3 bases and the J gene end by 0 bases; junction bases not matched to a gene: 5. The CDR3 is 15 amino acids. DNA of the CDR3: TGTGCCTGGAGCAGGGACAGCGGCTCTGGAAACACCATATATTTT. Translated, it gives CAWSRDSGSGNTIYF.

The chain uses TRBV2 and TRBJ2-1; no definite D call. The V gene lost 4 bases and the J gene lost 7 bases, with 5 bases spanning the gap. The CDR3 has 11 amino acids. The V gene's germline CDR1 is SNHLY and CDR2 FYNNEI. The CDR3 DNA is TGTGCCAGCAGTGTAATAAATGAGCAGTTCTTC. It codes for CASSVINEQFF.

This clone appeared once. The rearrangement links TRBV27 to TRBJ1-3; 7 positions agree with TRBD1. There are 15 residues in the CDR3. The ends lost 0 bases at V and 3 bases at J; junction bases unmatched: 2. The germline V gene encodes CDR1 MNHEY and CDR2 SMNVEV (reference sequence). CDR3 loop: CASSLSGTVGNTIYF. The CDR3 region has the DNA TGTGCCAGCAGTTTATCAGGGACAGTTGGAAACACCATATATTTT.

The rearrangement joins TRBV4-1 to TRBJ2-1; 7 bases match TRBD2. Trimming at V came to 1 base and at J to 0 bases, leaving 6 bases not matched to a gene. CDR1 is MGHRA, CDR2 YSYEKL, per germline. This CDR3 has 17 residues. CDR3 residues: CASSQVGGGYSYNEQFF. DNA for the CDR3: TGCGCCAGCAGCCAAGTAGGCGGGGGATACTCCTACAATGAGCAGTTCTTC.

V gene TRBV6-6 combines with J gene TRBJ1-1, with a possible D match to TRBD1 (5 bases). Germline V CDR1 and CDR2: MNHNY, SVGAGI (reference sequence). The CDR3 loop spans 12 amino acids. Trimming took off 0 bases at V and 11 bases at J, with 10 bases between the two ends. Here the CDR3 reads CASSYSTVGAFF. CDR3 sequence (DNA): TGTGCCAGCAGTTACTCGACAGTCGGGGCTTTCTTT.

V usage is TRBV27 and J usage is TRBJ1-1, with D perhaps matching TRBD1 (5 bases). The germline V gene encodes CDR1 MNHEY and CDR2 SMNVEV (reference sequence). V was cut by 2 bases and J by 6 bases, with 10 bases left in between. The CDR3 runs 13 residues. The CDR3 coding sequence is TGTGCCAGCAGTTTACCGGGAGGGGCTGAAGCTTTCTTT. It is translated as CASSLPGGAEAFF.

The genes are TRBV19 and TRBJ2-1; perhaps TRBD2 as D (6 bases). Trimming stripped 3 bases from V and 0 bases from J, with 15 bases between. Germline CDR1 is LNHDA and CDR2 is SQIVND (reference sequence). The CDR3 runs to 17 residues. CDR3 protein: CASSIGLGEDSYNEQFF. The DNA for the CDR3 is TGTGCCAGTAGTATTGGTCTTGGGGAGGACTCCTACAATGAGCAGTTCTTC.

This clone showed up just once. The V gene is TRBV6-5, the J gene TRBJ1-1; TRBD1 aligns across 8 bases. Trimming cost V 10 bases and J 1 base; bases outside gene matches: 11. Germline CDR1 is MNHEY and CDR2 is SVGAGI. CDR3 length equals 15 residues. The CDR3 spells CATTIRGRKNTEAFF. The CDR3 DNA sequence: TGTGCCACCACGATCAGGGGGCGAAAGAACACTGAAGCTTTCTTT.

V is TRBV6-5 and J is TRBJ1-2; D possibly corresponds to TRBD1 (6 bases). CDR1 MNHEY and CDR2 SVGAGI come from the germline V gene. The CDR3 sequence is 15 residues long. V lost 8 bases and J 1 base, leaving 17 bases between the germline ends. CDR3 DNA sequence: TGTGCCAGCCGCATTTACCAGGGGATTAACTATGGCTACACCTTC. Amino acids: CASRIYQGINYGYTF.

V is TRBV7-2 and J is TRBJ2-5, with D hard to call. The V gene's germline CDR1 is SGHTA and CDR2 FQGNSA. The CDR3 is 12 residues long. Trimming shortened V by 8 bases and J by 5 bases, and 12 bases separated the two germline ends. This CDR3 is CASQLNEETQYF. As DNA, the CDR3 is TGTGCCAGCCAATTGAATGAGGAGACCCAGTACTTC.

The chain links TRBV5-4 to TRBJ2-5; no clear D gene. V shed 4 bases and J shed 4 bases, with 8 bases lying between them. The CDR3 totals 12 residues. CDR1 SGHNT and CDR2 YYREEE come from the germline V gene (reference sequence). CDR3 coding DNA: TGTGCCAGCAGCCCGAGAGGAGAGACCCAGTACTTC. Translation: CASSPRGETQYF.